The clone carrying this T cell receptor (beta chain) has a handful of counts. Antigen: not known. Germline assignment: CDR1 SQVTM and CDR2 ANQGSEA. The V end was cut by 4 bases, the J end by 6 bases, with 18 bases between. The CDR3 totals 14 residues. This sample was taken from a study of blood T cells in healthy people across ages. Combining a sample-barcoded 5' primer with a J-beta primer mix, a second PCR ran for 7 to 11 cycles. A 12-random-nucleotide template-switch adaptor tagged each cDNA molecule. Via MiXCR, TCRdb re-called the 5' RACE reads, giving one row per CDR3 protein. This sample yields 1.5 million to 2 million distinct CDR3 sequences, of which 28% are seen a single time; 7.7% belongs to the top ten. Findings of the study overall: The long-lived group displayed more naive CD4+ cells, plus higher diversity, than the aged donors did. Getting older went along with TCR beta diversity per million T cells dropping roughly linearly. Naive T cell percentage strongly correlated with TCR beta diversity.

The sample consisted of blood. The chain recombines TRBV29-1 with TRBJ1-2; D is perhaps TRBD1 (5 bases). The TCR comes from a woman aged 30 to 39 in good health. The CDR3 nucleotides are TGCAGCGTTGGCAGGGACCTCCCCACCGATGGCTACACCTTC. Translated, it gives CSVGRDLPTDGYTF.